The clone carrying this T cell receptor beta chain was observed a single time. The sample is drawn from a study of blood T cell repertoires in COVID-19. Study at large: The United States, Italy and Spain were the sources of the acute and convalescent COVID-19 samples.

Germline V CDR1 and CDR2: SGHDN, FVKESK. J lost 3 bases, V lost 6 bases, and 7 bases had no gene match. The CDR3 has 15 amino acids. As processed by the authors: Reference gene primer amplification gave nucleated cell count estimates. Repertoires were generated with immunoSEQ multiplex PCR, while TCRdb's copy carries only in-frame clones and drops some. V and J calls and clone size are given by that table; D and trimming were obtained from the DNA. In the table there are 25,000 to 35,000 clones, roughly 85% of which are singletons. Sequencing used peripheral blood. This TCR derives from a human donor in a cohort sampled during active COVID-19. The rearrangement links TRBV14 to TRBJ1-1; 10 nucleotides match TRBD1. The CDR3 coding sequence is TGTGCCAGCAGGGAGACAGGGGGCGCCGACACTGAAGCTTTCTTT. Its translation: CASRETGGADTEAFF.